This entry concerns a single T cell receptor (beta chain). Assay: immunoSEQ multiplex PCR; the TCRdb copy retains only in-frame clones and omits some. The sample lists tens of thousands of clones; about 95% were seen once. This record comes from a study of T cells in tuberculosis. This CDR3 region has 11 residues. Trimming stripped 7 bases from V and 8 bases from J, with 14 bases between. CDR1 is SQVTM and CDR2 is ANQGSEA in the germline V gene. This TCR was sampled from a donor aged 10 to 29 with latent tuberculosis or without tuberculosis infection. Sequencing used PBMCs. The chain recombines TRBV29-1 with TRBJ1-2; D gene unclear. The chain's CDR3 is CSGGGSTGYTF. CDR3 nucleotides: TGCAGCGGAGGAGGGTCCACCGGCTACACCTTC.